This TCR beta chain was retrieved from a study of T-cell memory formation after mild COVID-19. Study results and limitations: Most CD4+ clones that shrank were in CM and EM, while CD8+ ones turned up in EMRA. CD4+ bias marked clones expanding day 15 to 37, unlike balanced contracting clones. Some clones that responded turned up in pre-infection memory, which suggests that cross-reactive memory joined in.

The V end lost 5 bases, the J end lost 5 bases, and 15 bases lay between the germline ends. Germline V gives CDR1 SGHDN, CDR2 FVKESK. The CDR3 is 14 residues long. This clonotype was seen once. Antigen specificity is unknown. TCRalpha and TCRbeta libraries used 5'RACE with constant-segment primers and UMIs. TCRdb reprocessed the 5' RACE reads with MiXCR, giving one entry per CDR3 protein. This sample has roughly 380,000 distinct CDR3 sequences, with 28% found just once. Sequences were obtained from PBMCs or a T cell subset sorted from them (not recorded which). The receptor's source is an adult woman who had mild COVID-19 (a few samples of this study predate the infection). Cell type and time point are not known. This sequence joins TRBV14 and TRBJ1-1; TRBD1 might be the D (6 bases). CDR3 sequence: CASSYENRVTEAFF. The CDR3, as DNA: TGTGCCAGCAGCTATGAGAACAGGGTAACTGAAGCTTTCTTT.